This is a list of T cell receptor beta chains from one sample in a study of blood T cell repertoires in COVID-19. The data were produced by immunoSEQ multiplex PCR, yet TCRdb's version contains in-frame clones alone and is incomplete. The sample has more than 95,000 clones, approximately 83% seen once. Material: peripheral blood. The source of these receptors is a man at least 80 years old with active or convalescent COVID-19. Each CDR3 is given with its conserved first and last residue. Fields, in order: J gene, V gene, D gene, clone size, CDR3 protein, CDR3 DNA. The D gene is left open where the match is weak. Clone size is not always given. Where it is, it says once, few, many or a class for expanded clones.

>TRBJ2-1|TRBV6-5|TRBD1|-
CASRHDRVGYNEQFF
TGTGCCAGCAGACACGACAGGGTTGGTTACAATGAGCAGTTCTTC
>TRBJ2-7|TRBV4-3|-|-
CASSLSLPGQILYEQYF
TGCGCCAGCAGCCTTAGCTTGCCGGGACAAATTCTTTACGAGCAGTACTTC
>TRBJ2-5|TRBV3-1/TRBV3-2|-|-
CASSQGLAQETQYF
TGTGCCAGCAGCCAAGGGCTAGCTCAAGAGACCCAGTACTTC
>TRBJ1-1|TRBV18|-|-
CASSPLDSNTEAFF
TGTGCCAGCTCACCGCTAGACAGTAACACTGAAGCTTTCTTT
>TRBJ1-1|TRBV5-6|-|-
CASSLRGPEAFF
TGTGCCAGCAGCCTCAGGGGTCCTGAAGCTTTCTTT
>TRBJ2-7|TRBV3-1/TRBV3-2|TRBD2|-
CASSKDSGGLIPSYEQYF
TGTGCCAGCAGCAAAGATAGCGGGGGGTTGATACCCTCCTACGAGCAGTACTTC
>TRBJ1-2|TRBV28|TRBD1|-
CASVKGALLDTGYTF
TGTGCCAGCGTCAAGGGGGCACTGTTGGATACCGGCTACACCTTC
>TRBJ2-3|TRBV5-1|TRBD1|-
CATSLGQGGSDTQYF
TGCGCCACTTCTCTCGGACAGGGTGGGTCAGATACGCAGTATTTT
>TRBJ1-6|TRBV30|-|-
CAWSGIAGPGSPLHF
TGTGCCTGGTCCGGGATCGCCGGTCCGGGGTCACCCCTCCACTTT
>TRBJ2-3|TRBV7-9|-|-
CASSPTRPQGADTQYF
TGTGCCAGCAGCCCTACTAGGCCACAGGGTGCAGATACGCAGTATTTT
>TRBJ1-6|TRBV19|-|-
CASSMTGSNSPLHF
TGTGCCAGTAGTATGACAGGAAGTAATTCACCCCTCCACTTT
>TRBJ1-3|TRBV7-3|-|-
CASSLYGGAGNTIYF
TGTGCCAGCAGCTTATACGGGGGGGCTGGAAACACCATATATTTT
>TRBJ2-1|TRBV28|TRBD2|-
CASSFSGGDYNEQFF
TGTGCCAGCAGTTTCAGCGGGGGGGACTACAATGAGCAGTTCTTC
>TRBJ2-1|TRBV4-1|TRBD2|-
CASSPGLAGGSLYNEQFF
TGCGCCAGCAGCCCCGGACTAGCGGGAGGGTCTCTCTACAATGAGCAGTTCTTC
>TRBJ1-4|TRBV4-2|-|-
CASSQEQGQKLFF
TGTGCCAGCAGCCAAGAGCAGGGCCAAAAACTGTTTTTT
>TRBJ2-7|TRBV12-5|-|-
CASGLGVQGPLEQYF
TGTGCTAGTGGCCTTGGAGTGCAGGGCCCCCTGGAGCAGTACTTC
>TRBJ1-5|TRBV5-4|TRBD1|-
CASSRTGENQPQHF
TGTGCCAGCAGCAGGACAGGGGAGAATCAGCCCCAGCATTTT
>TRBJ2-5|TRBV7-2|TRBD1|-
CASSSKQGSRAQYF
TGTGCCAGCAGCTCGAAACAGGGGTCCCGGGCCCAGTACTTC
>TRBJ1-2|TRBV5-4|TRBD1|-
CASSNRDRENYGYTF
TGTGCCAGCAGCAACCGGGACAGGGAGAACTATGGCTACACCTTC
>TRBJ2-7|TRBV7-2|-|-
CASSYQQGPHEQYF
TGTGCCAGCAGCTACCAACAGGGCCCTCACGAGCAGTACTTC
>TRBJ1-3|TRBV18|-|-
CASSTRGLELTGNTIYF
TGTGCCAGCTCAACACGCGGGTTGGAGTTGACTGGAAACACCATATATTTT
>TRBJ2-2|TRBV29-1|TRBD1|-
CSGQGFADTGELFF
TGCAGCGGACAGGGGTTCGCGGACACCGGGGAGCTGTTTTTT
>TRBJ2-2|TRBV3-1/TRBV3-2|TRBD1|-
CASSPRTGGGTGELFF
TGTGCCAGCAGCCCGCGGACAGGGGGCGGTACCGGGGAGCTGTTTTTT
>TRBJ1-1|TRBV7-9|-|-
CASSARQTLGVNTEAFF
TGTGCCAGCAGCGCAAGGCAGACGCTGGGAGTGAACACTGAAGCTTTCTTT
>TRBJ1-6|TRBV5-1|-|-
CASSFGQSSYNSPLHF
TGCGCCAGCAGCTTCGGACAGAGCTCCTATAATTCACCCCTCCACTTT
>TRBJ2-6|TRBV9|-|few
CASRRSGANVLTF
TGTGCCAGCAGACGGTCTGGGGCCAACGTCCTGACTTTC
>TRBJ2-5|TRBV10-3|-|-
CAISVGGQETQYF
TGTGCCATCAGTGTGGGGGGCCAAGAGACCCAGTACTTC
>TRBJ1-2|TRBV7-3|-|-
CASSPDRVYGYTF
TGTGCCAGCAGCCCCGACAGAGTTTATGGCTACACCTTC
>TRBJ2-5|TRBV7-6|TRBD2|-
CASHSGLAGETQYF
TGTGCCAGCCACTCGGGACTAGCCGGTGAGACCCAGTACTTC
>TRBJ1-5|TRBV3-1/TRBV3-2|-|-
CASSQGFQGDQPQHF
TGTGCCAGCAGCCAAGGTTTCCAGGGTGATCAGCCCCAGCATTTT
>TRBJ1-2|TRBV6-2/TRBV6-3|TRBD1|-
CASSYGAEGQYGYTF
TGTGCCAGCAGTTACGGCGCGGAGGGACAGTATGGCTACACCTTC
>TRBJ2-3|TRBV7-3|TRBD2|-
CASSSGGPPDTQYF
TGTGCCAGCAGCTCGGGGGGGCCCCCAGATACGCAGTATTTT
>TRBJ1-1|TRBV6-5|TRBD1|once
CASIEGAGANTEAFF
TGTGCCAGCATAGAGGGGGCGGGTGCGAACACTGAAGCTTTCTTT
>TRBJ1-2|TRBV6-5|-|once
CASSSLGGQGYTF
TGTGCCAGCAGTTCCCTTGGGGGCCAGGGCTACACCTTC
>TRBJ2-7|TRBV28|-|-
CASSPRGQIEQYF
TGTGCCAGCAGTCCTAGAGGGCAGATCGAGCAGTACTTC
>TRBJ1-6|TRBV10-3|-|-
CAIKLGGPSDNSPLHF
TGTGCCATCAAACTAGGAGGGCCTTCGGATAATTCACCCCTCCACTTT
>TRBJ1-4|TRBV2|-|few
CASKVTPPSTNEKLFF
TGTGCCAGCAAAGTGACACCACCCTCCACTAATGAAAAACTGTTTTTT
>TRBJ1-1|TRBV7-2|TRBD1|-
CASSLDGTGGTEAFF
TGTGCCAGCAGCTTAGACGGGACAGGGGGCACTGAAGCTTTCTTT
>TRBJ1-1|TRBV3-1/TRBV3-2|-|-
CASSQVRGNTEAFF
TGTGCCAGCAGCCAAGTTCGGGGGAACACTGAAGCTTTCTTT
>TRBJ1-3|TRBV29-1|-|-
CSVRVAGNTIYF
TGCAGCGTACGGGTTGCTGGAAACACCATATATTTT
>TRBJ1-6|TRBV3-1/TRBV3-2|TRBD1|-
CASSRTGGAIGNSPLHF
TGTGCCAGCAGCCGGACAGGGGGCGCGATTGGGAATTCACCCCTCCACTTT
>TRBJ1-1|TRBV7-9|-|-
CASSPTGGTEAFF
TGTGCCAGCAGCCCGACGGGTGGAACTGAAGCTTTCTTT
>TRBJ2-2|TRBV7-9|TRBD2|few
CASSSPTSGPNTGELFF
TGTGCCAGCAGCTCCCCGACTAGCGGGCCGAACACCGGGGAGCTGTTTTTT
>TRBJ2-7|TRBV11-2|TRBD2|-
CASSLDRGGPRGSYEQYF
TGTGCCAGCAGCTTAGATCGGGGGGGGCCCAGGGGCTCCTACGAGCAGTACTTC
>TRBJ1-2|TRBV19|-|-
CASSINGRAVYGYTF
TGTGCCAGTAGTATAAATGGCAGGGCGGTTTATGGCTACACCTTC
>TRBJ2-7|TRBV12-2|-|-
CASRFEQGSYEQYF
TGTGCAAGTCGCTTCGAACAGGGCTCCTACGAGCAGTACTTC
>TRBJ1-3|TRBV19|-|few
CASSIDASSGNTIYF
TGTGCCAGTAGTATAGATGCGTCCTCTGGAAACACCATATATTTT
>TRBJ2-7|TRBV12-3/TRBV12-4|TRBD1|-
CASRKTGGYEQYF
TGTGCCAGCAGAAAGACAGGGGGCTACGAGCAGTACTTC
>TRBJ1-2|TRBV5-1|TRBD1|-
CASSSGFRDRGQGGYTF
TGCGCCAGCAGCTCCGGCTTCCGGGACAGGGGGCAGGGTGGCTACACCTTC
>TRBJ2-1|TRBV6-6|TRBD2|-
CASTTGGALGEQFF
TGTGCCAGCACAACCGGGGGGGCGCTGGGTGAGCAGTTCTTC
>TRBJ2-6|TRBV18|-|-
CASSAQTGFPRSGANVLTF
TGTGCCAGCTCAGCCCAAACAGGGTTCCCCCGCTCTGGGGCCAACGTCCTGACTTTC
>TRBJ1-2|TRBV9|-|-
CASSVDGSNYGYTF
TGTGCCAGCAGCGTAGACGGGAGTAACTATGGCTACACCTTC
>TRBJ1-2|TRBV13|TRBD1|-
CASSRQGRYGYTF
TGTGCCAGCAGCAGACAGGGACGTTATGGCTACACCTTC
>TRBJ2-1|TRBV7-6|TRBD2|many
CASRKTSGAGEQFF
TGTGCCAGCAGGAAGACTAGCGGGGCGGGAGAGCAGTTCTTC